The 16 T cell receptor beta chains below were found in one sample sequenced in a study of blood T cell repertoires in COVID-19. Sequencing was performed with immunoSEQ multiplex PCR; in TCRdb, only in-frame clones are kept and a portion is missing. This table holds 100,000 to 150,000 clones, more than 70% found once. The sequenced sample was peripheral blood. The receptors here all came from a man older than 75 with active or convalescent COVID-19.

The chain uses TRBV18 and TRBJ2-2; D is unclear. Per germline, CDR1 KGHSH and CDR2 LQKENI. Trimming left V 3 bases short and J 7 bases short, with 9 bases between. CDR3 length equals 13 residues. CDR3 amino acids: CASSPLDGGELFF. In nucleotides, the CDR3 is TGTGCCAGCTCACCCTTAGATGGCGGGGAGCTGTTTTTT. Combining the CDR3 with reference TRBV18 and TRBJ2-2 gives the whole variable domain NAGVMQNPRHLVRRRGQEARLRCSPMKGHSHVYWYRQLPEEGLKFMVYLQKENIIDESGMPKERFSAEFPKEGPSILRIQQVVRGDSAAYFCASSPLDGGELFFGEGSRLTVL.

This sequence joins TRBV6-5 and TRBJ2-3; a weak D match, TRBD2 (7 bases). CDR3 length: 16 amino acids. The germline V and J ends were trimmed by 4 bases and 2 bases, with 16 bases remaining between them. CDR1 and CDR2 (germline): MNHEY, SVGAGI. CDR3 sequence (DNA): TGTGCCAGCAGTTCCCTCGGGGCGGGGGCCACAGATACGCAGTATTTT. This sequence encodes CASSSLGAGATDTQYF.

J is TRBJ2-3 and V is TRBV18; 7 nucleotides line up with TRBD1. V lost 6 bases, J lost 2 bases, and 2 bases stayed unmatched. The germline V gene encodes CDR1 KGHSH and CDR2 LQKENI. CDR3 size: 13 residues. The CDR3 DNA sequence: TGTGCCAGCTCGGGACAGCCCACAGATACGCAGTATTTT. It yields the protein CASSGQPTDTQYF.

CDR3 amino acids: CASSLARSGGYTF. The CDR3 coding sequence is TGTGCCAGCAGCTTAGCGCGGTCGGGGGGCTACACCTTC. The chain uses TRBV7-9 and TRBJ1-2, with D uncertain. The V and J ends lost 0 bases and 8 bases respectively, with 10 bases between them. The CDR3 loop spans 13 amino acids. Germline CDR1 SEHNR, CDR2 FQNEAQ (reference sequence).

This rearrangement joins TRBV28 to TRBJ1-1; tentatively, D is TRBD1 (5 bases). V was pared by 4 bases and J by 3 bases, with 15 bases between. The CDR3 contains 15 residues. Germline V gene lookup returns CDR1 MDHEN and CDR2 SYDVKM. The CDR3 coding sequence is TGTGCCAGCAGTTCAGCCGGGACGGGGGACACTGAAGCTTTCTTT. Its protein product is CASSSAGTGDTEAFF.

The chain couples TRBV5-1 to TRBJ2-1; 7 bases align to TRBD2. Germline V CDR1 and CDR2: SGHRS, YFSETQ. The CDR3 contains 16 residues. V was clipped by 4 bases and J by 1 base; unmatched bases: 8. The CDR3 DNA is TGCGCCAGCAGCAACCTACCCGGGGGGTCCTACAATGAGCAGTTCTTC. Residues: CASSNLPGGSYNEQFF.

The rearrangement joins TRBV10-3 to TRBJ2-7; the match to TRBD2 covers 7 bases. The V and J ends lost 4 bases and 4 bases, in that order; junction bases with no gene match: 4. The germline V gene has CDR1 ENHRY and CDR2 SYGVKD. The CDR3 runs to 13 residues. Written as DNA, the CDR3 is TGTGCCATCAGTGGGGGGGGTCGATACGAGCAGTACTTC. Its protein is CAISGGGRYEQYF.

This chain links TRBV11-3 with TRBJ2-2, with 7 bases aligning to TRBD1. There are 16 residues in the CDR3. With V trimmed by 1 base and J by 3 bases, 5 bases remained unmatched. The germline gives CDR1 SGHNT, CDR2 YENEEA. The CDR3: CASSLGARGYTGELFF. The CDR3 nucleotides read TGTGCCAGCAGCTTAGGGGCCAGGGGGTACACCGGGGAGCTGTTTTTT.

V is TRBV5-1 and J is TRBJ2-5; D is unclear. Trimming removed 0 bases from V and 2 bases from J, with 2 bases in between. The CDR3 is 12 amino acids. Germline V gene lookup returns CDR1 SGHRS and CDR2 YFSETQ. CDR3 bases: TGCGCCAGCAGCTTGGCACAAGAGACCCAGTACTTC. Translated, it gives CASSLAQETQYF.

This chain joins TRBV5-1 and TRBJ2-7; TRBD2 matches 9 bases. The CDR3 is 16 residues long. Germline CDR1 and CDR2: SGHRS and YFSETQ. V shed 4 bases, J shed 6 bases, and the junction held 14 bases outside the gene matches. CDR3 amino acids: CASSVTGLAGTSEQYF. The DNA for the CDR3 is TGCGCCAGCAGCGTCACGGGCCTAGCGGGGACCAGCGAGCAGTACTTC. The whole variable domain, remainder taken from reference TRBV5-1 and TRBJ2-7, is KAGVTQTPRYLIKTRGQQVTLSCSPISGHRSVSWYQQTPGQGLQFLFEYFSETQRNKGNFPGRFSGRQFSNSRSEMNVSTLELGDSALYLCASSVTGLAGTSEQYFGPGTRLTVT.

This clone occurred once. This CDR3 reads CASSSPRRGPSTDTQYF. The DNA for the CDR3 is TGTGCCAGCAGTTCCCCCCGGCGGGGGCCTAGCACAGATACGCAGTATTTT. This rearrangement joins TRBV28 to TRBJ2-3; D is perhaps TRBD2 (7 bases). V lost 4 bases and J 0 bases, leaving 17 bases between the germline ends. The CDR3 length is 17 residues. Per germline, CDR1 MDHEN and CDR2 SYDVKM.

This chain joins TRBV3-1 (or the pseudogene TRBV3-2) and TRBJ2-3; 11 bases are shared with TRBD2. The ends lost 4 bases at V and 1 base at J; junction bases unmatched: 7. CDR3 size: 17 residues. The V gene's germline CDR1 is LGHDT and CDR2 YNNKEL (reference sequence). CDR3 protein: CASSRVAGGIGTDTQYF. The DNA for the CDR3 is TGTGCCAGCAGCCGAGTAGCGGGGGGGATAGGCACAGATACGCAGTATTTT.

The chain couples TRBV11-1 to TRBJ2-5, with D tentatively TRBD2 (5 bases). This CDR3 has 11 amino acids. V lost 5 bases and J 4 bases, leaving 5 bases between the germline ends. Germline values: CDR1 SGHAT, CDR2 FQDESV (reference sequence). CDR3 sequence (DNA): TGTGCCAGCAGCCGGGGAGAGACCCAGTACTTC. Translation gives CASSRGETQYF.

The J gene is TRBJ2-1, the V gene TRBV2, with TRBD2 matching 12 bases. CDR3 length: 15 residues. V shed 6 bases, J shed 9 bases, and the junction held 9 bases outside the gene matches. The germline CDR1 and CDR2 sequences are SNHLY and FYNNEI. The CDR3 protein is CASRRLAGAHPEQFF. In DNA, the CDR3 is TGTGCCAGCAGGAGACTAGCGGGGGCGCACCCTGAGCAGTTCTTC.

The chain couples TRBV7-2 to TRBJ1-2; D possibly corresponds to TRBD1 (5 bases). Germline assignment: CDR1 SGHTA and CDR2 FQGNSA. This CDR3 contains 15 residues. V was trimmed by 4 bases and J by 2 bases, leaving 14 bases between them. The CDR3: CASSSGGGINYGYTF. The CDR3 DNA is TGTGCCAGCAGCTCGGGCGGGGGAATCAACTATGGCTACACCTTC. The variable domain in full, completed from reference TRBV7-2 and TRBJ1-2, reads GAGVSQSPSNKVTEKGKDVELRCDPISGHTALYWYRQSLGQGLEFLIYFQGNSAPDKSGLPSDRFSAERTGGSVSTLTIQRTQQEDSAVYLCASSSGGGINYGYTFGSGTRLTVV.

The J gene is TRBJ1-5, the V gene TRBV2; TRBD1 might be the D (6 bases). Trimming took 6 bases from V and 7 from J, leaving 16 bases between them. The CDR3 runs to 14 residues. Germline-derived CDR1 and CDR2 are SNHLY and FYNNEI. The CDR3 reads CASSGIDRSQPQHF. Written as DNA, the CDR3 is TGTGCCAGCAGCGGAATTGACAGGTCCCAGCCCCAGCATTTT.